These T cell receptor beta chains were read from a single sample in a study of blood T cell repertoires in COVID-19. Profiling relied on immunoSEQ multiplex PCR, and the TCRdb table lists in-frame clones only, not all of them. The data show under 250,000 clones, with 82% seen just once and approximately 4.5% held by the top ten. Sequencing was performed on peripheral blood. Every receptor here comes from a woman between 70 and 85 years old with acute or convalescent COVID-19. Each CDR3 is given with its conserved first and last residue. The order of the fields is J gene, D gene, V gene, clone size, CDR3 DNA, CDR3 protein. A D gene is named only where the DNA matches it firmly. Not every row has a clone size; where given, it reads once, few, many or a size class.

TRBJ1-3,.,TRBV19,once,TGTGCCAGTAGTAGCCCAAGGACAGTCTCTGGAAACACCATATATTTT,CASSSPRTVSGNTIYF
TRBJ1-1,.,TRBV6-5,once,TGTGCCAGCAGCCTAGACAGGTCGCAAGCTTTCTTT,CASSLDRSQAFF
TRBJ1-1,TRBD1,TRBV5-1,.,TGCGCCAGCAGCTTTACAGGGGCGACTGAAGCTTTCTTT,CASSFTGATEAFF
TRBJ1-2,.,TRBV10-3,.,TGTGCCATCAGGTGGGACACCAACTATGGCTACACCTTC,CAIRWDTNYGYTF
TRBJ2-3,TRBD2,TRBV24-1,.,TGTGCCACCAGTGAGCGGGGGGGCGCAGATACGCAGTATTTT,CATSERGGADTQYF
TRBJ1-1,.,TRBV4-3,once,TGCGCCAGCAGCCAAGATGGGAGGGGGGACACTGAAGCTTTCTTT,CASSQDGRGDTEAFF
TRBJ2-5,.,TRBV3-1/TRBV3-2,.,TGTGCCAGCAGCCTAGTACGGGAGACCCAGTACTTC,CASSLVRETQYF
TRBJ2-1,TRBD2,TRBV11-2,.,TGTGCCAGCGGTCGGGGGGGACTAGCGGTGTCGAGCTCCTACAATGAGCAGTTCTTC,CASGRGGLAVSSSYNEQFF
TRBJ2-1,TRBD2,TRBV6-1,.,TGTGCCAGCAGTGGAATTCGGAGCGGGGGACCCTACAATGAGCAGTTCTTC,CASSGIRSGGPYNEQFF
TRBJ1-5,.,TRBV6-2/TRBV6-3,.,TGTGCCAGCAGTTTGACAGGATCGGGCAATCAGCCCCAGCATTTT,CASSLTGSGNQPQHF
TRBJ1-5,.,TRBV4-2,few,TGTGCCAGCAGCCAAGATGTTCGGGGAGTAAATCAGCCCCAGCATTTT,CASSQDVRGVNQPQHF
TRBJ1-1,.,TRBV5-1,.,TGCGCCAGCAGCTTGGCCTACAGGGACACTGAAGCTTTCTTT,CASSLAYRDTEAFF
TRBJ1-1,.,TRBV5-1,.,TGCGCCAGCTCCTACGGGCAGGGTGGGCCGAACACTGAAGCTTTCTTT,CASSYGQGGPNTEAFF
TRBJ1-5,.,TRBV27,.,TGTGCCAGCAGTTTTACCTCGGATCAGCCCCAGCATTTT,CASSFTSDQPQHF
TRBJ2-3,TRBD1,TRBV28,.,TGTGCCAGTCGGAAGGGGGCGTTTACAGATACGCAGTATTTT,CASRKGAFTDTQYF
TRBJ1-2,.,TRBV7-2,.,TGTGCCAGCAGCTTAGTGCGGGCGGACTATGGCTACACCTTC,CASSLVRADYGYTF
TRBJ1-2,.,TRBV7-2,.,TGTGCCAGCAGCCCGGGGAGGTCTAACTATGGCTACACCTTC,CASSPGRSNYGYTF
TRBJ1-1,TRBD1,TRBV20-1,.,TGCAGTGCTAGTTCCCCCTTAGACAGGGGTGAAGCTTTCTTT,CSASSPLDRGEAFF
TRBJ2-7,.,TRBV19,.,TGTGCCAGTGAAGGACAGAGCTACGAGCAGTACTTC,CASEGQSYEQYF
TRBJ2-3,.,TRBV7-2,.,TGTGCCAGCAGCTTGGGACTGTCGGATACGCAGTATTTT,CASSLGLSDTQYF
TRBJ2-7,.,TRBV5-6,.,TGTGCCAGCAGCACCACAGGTCTCTACGAGCAGTACTTC,CASSTTGLYEQYF
TRBJ2-2,.,TRBV7-2,once,TGTGCCAGCAGCTTAGGGGGGCACGGTCCCGGGGAGCTGTTTTTT,CASSLGGHGPGELFF
TRBJ1-2,TRBD1,TRBV7-9,.,TGTGCCAGCAGCTCAATCACCGGACAGGCCCCGTATGGCTACACCTTC,CASSSITGQAPYGYTF
TRBJ2-5,.,TRBV2,.,TGTGCCAGCACTCCCAGGGGGACCCAGTACTTC,CASTPRGTQYF
TRBJ1-5,TRBD1,TRBV4-3,.,TGCGCCAGCAGCCCCCGTCGTGGAGACAGGGGAAATCAGCCCCAGCATTTT,CASSPRRGDRGNQPQHF
TRBJ2-7,TRBD2,TRBV6-6,.,TGTGCCAGCAACCCCGGGGGGGGCTACGAGCAGTACTTC,CASNPGGGYEQYF
TRBJ2-7,.,TRBV7-2,.,TGTGCCAGCAGCCCAGGCTACGAGCAGTACTTC,CASSPGYEQYF
TRBJ2-2,.,TRBV5-1,.,TGCGCCAGCAGCTTGGGACAGTTAACAGCCGGGGAGCTGTTTTTT,CASSLGQLTAGELFF
TRBJ1-2,.,TRBV4-1,.,TGCGCCAGCAGCCAAGTGCACAGTCGAAATGGCTACACCTTC,CASSQVHSRNGYTF
TRBJ2-3,TRBD2,TRBV7-8,.,TGTGCCAGCAGCACGACCAGACTAGCGGACTCCACAGATACGCAGTATTTT,CASSTTRLADSTDTQYF
TRBJ2-2,.,TRBV7-2,.,TGTGCCAGCAGCTTAAACCGCGCCGGGGAGCTGTTTTTT,CASSLNRAGELFF
TRBJ1-6,.,TRBV9,.,TGTGCCAGCAGCGTATACGGGACTGGAAATTCACCCCTCCACTTT,CASSVYGTGNSPLHF
TRBJ1-2,.,TRBV12-5,once,TGTGCTAGTGGTTTGGCCCGAGTACTGCCTGGGGGGGGCGGCTATGGCTACACCTTC,CASGLARVLPGGGGYGYTF
TRBJ1-6,.,TRBV7-7,.,TGTGCCAGCAGCTTAGCCCCTTCGACAGATTATTCCTATAATTCACCCCTCCACTTT,CASSLAPSTDYSYNSPLHF
TRBJ2-5,.,TRBV19,.,TGTGCCAGTAGTATTACGGCAGGGATCAATAAGTACTTC,CASSITAGINKYF
TRBJ2-2,.,TRBV15,.,TGTGCCACCAGCAGAGACAGGACAGTGATCACCGGGGAGCTGTTTTTT,CATSRDRTVITGELFF
TRBJ1-3,.,TRBV7-9,.,TGTGCCAGCAGCTTAGCGGCCGGAAACACCATATATTTT,CASSLAAGNTIYF
TRBJ1-1,TRBD1,TRBV29-1,.,TGCAGCGTTGGACCGGGACAGGGGTTGCCTGAAGCTTTCTTT,CSVGPGQGLPEAFF
TRBJ1-4,TRBD1,TRBV19,.,TGTGCCAGTAGCGCCCTGACAGGGATCGGTAGCAAACTGTTTTTT,CASSALTGIGSKLFF
TRBJ1-2,.,TRBV7-9,.,TGTGCCAGCAGCCTACCCCGCCCTATCTTGTGGGGCTACACCTTC,CASSLPRPILWGYTF
TRBJ1-2,.,TRBV13,.,TGTGCCAGCAGCTTTGAAACAGTCAGTGGCTACACCTTC,CASSFETVSGYTF
TRBJ2-5,TRBD2,TRBV28,.,TGTGCCAGCAGTTTAAGCGGGGGGGCGGAGGCCCAGTACTTC,CASSLSGGAEAQYF
TRBJ1-2,.,TRBV5-4,.,TGTGCCAGCACACGGGCCCGGCAAGGGGACTATGGCTACACCTTC,CASTRARQGDYGYTF
TRBJ1-2,.,TRBV9,.,TGTGCCAGCAGCGTAGTCTACAGCGGGAACTATGGCTACACCTTC,CASSVVYSGNYGYTF
TRBJ1-5,.,TRBV5-1,.,TGCGCCAGCAGCTTGTATCCCAATCAGCCCCAGCATTTT,CASSLYPNQPQHF